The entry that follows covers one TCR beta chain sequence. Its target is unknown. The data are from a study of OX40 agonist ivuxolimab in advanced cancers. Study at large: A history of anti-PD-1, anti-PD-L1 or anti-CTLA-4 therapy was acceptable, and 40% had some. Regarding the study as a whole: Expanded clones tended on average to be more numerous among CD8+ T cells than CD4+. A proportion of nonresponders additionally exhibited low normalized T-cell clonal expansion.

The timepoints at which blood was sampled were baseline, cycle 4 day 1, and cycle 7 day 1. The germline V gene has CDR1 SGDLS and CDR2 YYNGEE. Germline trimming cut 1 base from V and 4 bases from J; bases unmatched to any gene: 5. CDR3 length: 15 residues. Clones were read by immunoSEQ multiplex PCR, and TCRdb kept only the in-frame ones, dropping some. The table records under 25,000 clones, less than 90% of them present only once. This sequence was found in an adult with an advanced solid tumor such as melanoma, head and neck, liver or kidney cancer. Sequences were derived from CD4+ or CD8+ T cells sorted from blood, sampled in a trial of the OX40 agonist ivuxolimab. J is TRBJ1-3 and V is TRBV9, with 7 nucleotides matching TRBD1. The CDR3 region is CASSVTGEGGNTIYF. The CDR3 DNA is TGTGCCAGCAGCGTAACAGGGGAGGGCGGAAACACCATATATTTT.